The rows below give T cell receptor beta chains drawn from one sample of a study of cytomegalovirus exposure and HLA in healthy donors. Sequenced by immunoSEQ multiplex PCR; TCRdb stores in-frame clones only, minus some. This table holds about 180,000 clones, over 75% found once. The sample comprised PBMCs. The source of these receptors is a woman aged 50 to 60 in good health and CMV-seronegative. The CDR3 runs from the conserved cysteine through the conserved F or W. A D gene is named only where the DNA matches it firmly. Clone sizes are given selectively: once, few, many, or a class where the clone is expanded.

v_call,clone_size,j_call,d_call,cdr3_nt,cdr3_aa
TRBV28,.,TRBJ1-1,.,TGTGCCAGCAGTTTAAGCCCACCGGGGGTTGGTGAAGCTTTCTTT,CASSLSPPGVGEAFF
TRBV7-9,.,TRBJ2-3,.,TGTGCCACCGTAGGGGTGACCTCCACAGATACGCAGTATTTT,CATVGVTSTDTQYF
TRBV19,.,TRBJ2-7,TRBD1,TGTGCCAGTAGTATCAGGGGGCGGGGAAGCTCCTACGAGCAGTACTTC,CASSIRGRGSSYEQYF
TRBV4-2,.,TRBJ2-3,.,TGTGCCAGCAGCCAAGTCCCCGGAGGGCTCACAGATACGCAGTATTTT,CASSQVPGGLTDTQYF
TRBV28,.,TRBJ1-5,TRBD1,TGTGCCAGCAGTGAGGTTGGGCCAGGGGGTCAGCCCCAGCATTTT,CASSEVGPGGQPQHF
TRBV18,few,TRBJ1-1,.,TGTGCCAGCTCACTACGACAGGAGAACACTGAAGCTTTCTTT,CASSLRQENTEAFF
TRBV5-6,.,TRBJ2-7,TRBD1,TGTGCCAGCAGCGGAACAGGGGCGCCATCATTC,CASSGTGAPSF
TRBV4-3,.,TRBJ1-2,.,TGCGCCAGCAGCCCAAACCCATGGGGCACGGACAACTATGGCTACACCTTC,CASSPNPWGTDNYGYTF
TRBV18,.,TRBJ1-1,TRBD1,TGTGCCAGCTCGACAGGGGTGAACACTGAAGCTTTCTTT,CASSTGVNTEAFF
TRBV28,.,TRBJ2-7,TRBD2,TGTGCCAGCACCCCGCAAGGGACTAGCTCTTTTATCGATTACGAGCAGTACTTC,CASTPQGTSSFIDYEQYF
TRBV7-2,.,TRBJ2-5,.,TGTGCCAGCAGCCCCCCGGGGTCCCAAGAGACCCAGTACTTC,CASSPPGSQETQYF
TRBV7-3,.,TRBJ2-3,TRBD2,TGTGCCAGCAGCTTATTAGGGGCGGGGGACGTGGATACGCAGTATTTT,CASSLLGAGDVDTQYF
TRBV7-2,few,TRBJ2-3,.,TGTGCCAGCGGCGGGCGGGGTTACACAGATACGCAGTATTTT,CASGGRGYTDTQYF
TRBV5-1,.,TRBJ2-1,TRBD2,TGCGCCAGCAGCTCCTCGGGACTAGCTCCGAATGAGCAGTTCTTC,CASSSSGLAPNEQFF
TRBV28,.,TRBJ2-7,TRBD2,TGTGCCAGCAGTTTACCTCTAGCGGGAGATCTTAGCGGCTACGAGCAGTACTTC,CASSLPLAGDLSGYEQYF
TRBV27,.,TRBJ2-7,.,TGTGCCAGCAGTTTCGTCTTTGGTGGGAGTAACGAGCAGTACTTC,CASSFVFGGSNEQYF
TRBV21-1,.,TRBJ1-5,.,TGTGCCAGCTTAAATAACGGGCCAGGGGGCCCGAGATGTAGCAATCAGCCCCAGCATTTT,CASLNNGPGGPRCSNQPQHF
TRBV30,.,TRBJ2-5,.,TGTGCCCGTGCGGGGGCTGGGGAGACCCAGTACTTC,CARAGAGETQYF
TRBV7-9,.,TRBJ2-1,.,TGTGCCAGCAGCTCAGGGGTCGGGGGGACACCGCAGTTCTTC,CASSSGVGGTPQFF
TRBV11-2,.,TRBJ2-7,TRBD1,TGTGCCAGCAGCTTAGGGGACAGGGGGCCCTACGAGCAGTACTTC,CASSLGDRGPYEQYF
TRBV4-2,.,TRBJ2-5,TRBD1,TGTGCCAGCAGCCCCGGGACAGGTCAAGAGACCCAGTACTTC,CASSPGTGQETQYF
TRBV11-2,few,TRBJ1-4,TRBD1,TGTGCCAGCAGCCAGGGACAGGAGTGGGAAAAACTGTTTTTT,CASSQGQEWEKLFF
TRBV7-8,.,TRBJ1-6,.,TGTGCCAGCAGCTTCAGGGCCGGGCCAGGATCACCCCTCCACTTT,CASSFRAGPGSPLHF
TRBV10-3,once,TRBJ2-7,.,TGTGCCATCAGTGTTCAGGGGAACCGGGAGCAGTACTTC,CAISVQGNREQYF
TRBV7-2,few,TRBJ1-3,.,TGTGCCGTTGGCGGCAACTCTGGAAACACCATATATTTT,CAVGGNSGNTIYF